This TCR beta chain was sequenced during a study of T-cell reconstitution after alpha-beta-depleted transplantation in children. The table lists this clonotype with a few counts. V was trimmed by 4 bases and J by 0 bases, leaving 10 bases between them. CDR1 is SGHTS, CDR2 YDEGEE, per germline. The CDR3 is 15 amino acids. The authors prepared the TCRbeta library with unique molecular identifiers. TCRdb re-analysed the PCR reads in MiXCR, keeping a single row per CDR3 protein. The data show roughly 610,000 distinct CDR3 sequences, 10% to 13% seen once. The input for sequencing was PBMCs from the stem cell graft donor, taken from the stem cell graft. The TCR sequence derives from a human donor who donated a stem cell graft to a child with acute myeloid leukemia. The chain carries TRBV5-8 and TRBJ1-4; no reliable D call. CDR3 nucleotide sequence: TGTGCCAGCAGCCGCGGATTTGCAACTAATGAAAAACTGTTTTTT. This translates into CASSRGFATNEKLFF.